This TCR beta chain appears in the sequencing data of a study of blood T cells in healthy people across ages. A second PCR, run for roughly 7 to 11 cycles, used a sample-barcoded 5' primer plus a J-beta primer mix. Sequencing of every sample gave 2.5 million or more CDR3-containing paired-end reads. TCRdb re-analysed the 5' RACE reads in MiXCR, keeping a single row per CDR3 protein. This sample has approximately 800,000 distinct CDR3 sequences, with about 53% found just once. Trimming at V came to 6 bases and at J to 4 bases, leaving 4 bases not matched to a gene. Germline V CDR1 and CDR2: MNHEY, SVGAGI. The CDR3 runs to 13 residues. Healthy Caucasian individuals from Russia aged about 6 to 100 were enrolled as donors.

The sequence was collected from a man older than 75 in good health. The rearrangement joins TRBV6-5 to TRBJ1-1, with 8 nucleotides matching TRBD1. The source material was blood. CDR3 DNA sequence: TGTGCCAGCAGCAGGGGGCTCGGCACTGAAGCTTTCTTT. The encoded protein is CASSRGLGTEAFF.